The present entry profiles one TCR beta chain with its context. Its antigen is unidentified. TCRdb keeps only in-frame clones here, not all; method: immunoSEQ multiplex PCR. The sample has 600,000 to 750,000 clones, approximately 75% seen once. This specimen belongs to a study of shared clonotypes between healthy human individuals. Study-wide findings and caveats: At large depth, rarefaction still showed sorted-subset sequencing to be incomplete. For naive CD4 cells, around 5% of clonotypes were shared across a handful of donors. Among donors, clonotype sharing was expected to be affected by sequencing depth. Naive subsets usually exceeded memory subsets in estimated richness.

The length of the CDR3 is 14 residues. CDR1 and CDR2 from the germline V gene are SQVTM and ANQGSEA. V dropped 6 bases and J dropped 4; count of bases not matched to a gene: 12. The material sequenced was memory CD4+ T cells sorted from blood. Sample subset: CD45RA-negative fraction. This TCR was sampled from a woman in her twenties or thirties in good health. This chain joins TRBV29-1 and TRBJ2-7, with 7 bases fitting TRBD1. The CDR3 here is CSVRQGQAPYEQYF. DNA for the CDR3: TGCAGCGTAAGGCAAGGACAGGCTCCTTACGAGCAGTACTTC.